These T cell receptor beta chains were read from a single sample in a study of monozygotic twins with inflammatory bowel disease. TCRdb reprocessed the 5' RACE reads and keeps a single row for each CDR3 protein, giving no DNA. Seen in this sample are fewer than 550,000 distinct CDR3 sequences; the ten most common clones hold about 2.6%. The sample comprised blood. The receptors shown here come from a human donor with ulcerative colitis or Crohn's disease, or a healthy co-twin of an affected twin (not recorded which). Both conserved end residues are part of each CDR3.

v_gene: TRBV25-1
j_gene: TRBJ1-3
CDR3aa: CASTTSETSGNTIYF

v_gene: TRBV5-1
j_gene: TRBJ2-3
CDR3aa: CASSLAAGGQHLRGYAGTDTQYF

v_gene: TRBV18
j_gene: TRBJ2-1
CDR3aa: CASSVTSSNEQFF

v_gene: TRBV12-3/TRBV12-4
j_gene: TRBJ2-7
CDR3aa: CASSLEGRGLVYEQYF

v_gene: TRBV7-9
j_gene: TRBJ2-1
CDR3aa: CASISSGGYNEQFF

v_gene: TRBV12-3/TRBV12-4
j_gene: TRBJ2-1
CDR3aa: CASSFERKLYNEQFF

v_gene: TRBV27
j_gene: TRBJ2-2
CDR3aa: CATGDRRNTGELFF

v_gene: TRBV5-1
j_gene: TRBJ2-7
CDR3aa: CASSLGTGGYYEQYF

v_gene: TRBV5-1
j_gene: TRBJ1-5
CDR3aa: CASSLWGEGGQPQHF

v_gene: TRBV5-1
j_gene: TRBJ2-7
CDR3aa: CASSRTGASSYEQYF

v_gene: TRBV7-9
j_gene: TRBJ1-2
CDR3aa: CASSDRTGGADGYTF

v_gene: TRBV3-1
j_gene: TRBJ2-5
CDR3aa: CASSQGTSGGATQETQYF

v_gene: TRBV16
j_gene: TRBJ1-5
CDR3aa: CASQNQGYQPQHF

v_gene: TRBV4-2
j_gene: TRBJ2-3
CDR3aa: CASSLTLLTDTQYF

v_gene: TRBV30
j_gene: TRBJ2-2
CDR3aa: CAWTRQPNTGELFF

v_gene: TRBV28
j_gene: TRBJ1-5
CDR3aa: CASGGQSNQPQHF

v_gene: TRBV5-1
j_gene: TRBJ2-1
CDR3aa: CASSPRQGTYNEQFF

v_gene: TRBV24-1
j_gene: TRBJ2-7
CDR3aa: CATSDLHEQYF

v_gene: TRBV20-1
j_gene: TRBJ2-3
CDR3aa: CSARASWGRGTDTQYF

v_gene: TRBV6-1
j_gene: TRBJ2-2
CDR3aa: CASTSGGLSTGELFF

v_gene: TRBV30
j_gene: TRBJ2-7
CDR3aa: CAWQPGTGSPVF

v_gene: TRBV7-2
j_gene: TRBJ1-2
CDR3aa: CASSRTTGTNYGYTF

v_gene: TRBV6-5
j_gene: TRBJ1-1
CDR3aa: CASSSDRDSEAFF

v_gene: TRBV15
j_gene: TRBJ2-3
CDR3aa: CATSRPGGGGDTQYF

v_gene: TRBV15
j_gene: TRBJ1-5
CDR3aa: CATSRDRGYQPQHF

v_gene: TRBV5-1
j_gene: TRBJ2-7
CDR3aa: CASSLAGGAYEQYF

v_gene: TRBV9
j_gene: TRBJ2-3
CDR3aa: CASSVGDTDTQYF

v_gene: TRBV5-1
j_gene: TRBJ2-1
CDR3aa: CASRVDRGIGNEQFF

v_gene: TRBV6-5
j_gene: TRBJ2-3
CDR3aa: CASTLADTQYF

v_gene: TRBV3-1
j_gene: TRBJ2-1
CDR3aa: CASSLRSGLHNEQFF

v_gene: TRBV5-4
j_gene: TRBJ2-6
CDR3aa: CASSLGGPTFGPFSGANVLTF

v_gene: TRBV5-6
j_gene: TRBJ1-2
CDR3aa: CASRGTVYWGYTF

v_gene: TRBV5-1
j_gene: TRBJ2-3
CDR3aa: CASSSPALGGTDTQYF

v_gene: TRBV29-1
j_gene: TRBJ2-2
CDR3aa: CSVVGAVGELFF

v_gene: TRBV12-3/TRBV12-4
j_gene: TRBJ1-5
CDR3aa: CASTGGRPNQPQHF

v_gene: TRBV28
j_gene: TRBJ2-2
CDR3aa: CASRPPGPGGGELFF

v_gene: TRBV11-3
j_gene: TRBJ2-2
CDR3aa: CASSLRSNAGELFF

v_gene: TRBV6-6
j_gene: TRBJ1-1
CDR3aa: CASSYANMNTEAFF

v_gene: TRBV7-2
j_gene: TRBJ2-3
CDR3aa: CASSYGDPGDTQYF

v_gene: TRBV7-9
j_gene: TRBJ2-3
CDR3aa: CASSYGTSATTDTQYF

v_gene: TRBV19
j_gene: TRBJ1-3
CDR3aa: CASRDGGTGNTIYF

v_gene: TRBV10-3
j_gene: TRBJ2-2
CDR3aa: CAISELGQVPTGELFF

v_gene: TRBV19
j_gene: TRBJ2-3
CDR3aa: CASGTSGDTQYF

v_gene: TRBV18
j_gene: TRBJ1-2
CDR3aa: CASSLRDISNYGYTF

v_gene: TRBV10-3
j_gene: TRBJ2-2
CDR3aa: CAISQTSETGELFF

v_gene: TRBV6-5
j_gene: TRBJ2-1
CDR3aa: CASSYSAGEGQFF

v_gene: TRBV6-5
j_gene: TRBJ1-2
CDR3aa: CASRTGANYGYTF

v_gene: TRBV30
j_gene: TRBJ2-7
CDR3aa: CAWRRGGLSYEQYF

v_gene: TRBV6-5
j_gene: TRBJ2-2
CDR3aa: CASSYSGMPGELFF

v_gene: TRBV5-6
j_gene: TRBJ2-7
CDR3aa: CASSLGTSFLEQYF

v_gene: TRBV6-1
j_gene: TRBJ2-1
CDR3aa: CASSERGLTGANEQFF

v_gene: TRBV30
j_gene: TRBJ2-4
CDR3aa: CAWSGAENIQYF

v_gene: TRBV7-2
j_gene: TRBJ2-7
CDR3aa: CASSLGTYRYEQYF

v_gene: TRBV15
j_gene: TRBJ2-3
CDR3aa: CATSRTFDTGDTQYF